The T cell receptor (beta chain) under discussion was sequenced for a study of blood T cell repertoires in COVID-19. With 3 bases removed from V and 6 bases from J, the gap between germline ends came to 6 bases. The length of the CDR3 is 12 residues. Worth noting for this clone: Other DNA sequences within the sample encode an identical CDR3.

In the original processing: The assay estimated nucleated cells by amplifying reference gene primers. TCRdb keeps only in-frame clones here, not all; method: immunoSEQ multiplex PCR. V, J and clone size reflect that table, while D and trimming were determined from the DNA. The table has roughly 240,000 clones, about 79% seen once. The sequence was collected from a man aged 35 to 55 who had recovered from COVID-19. The rearrangement joins TRBV12-3 or TRBV12-4 to TRBJ1-5; D is unclear. Sequenced material: peripheral blood. Here the CDR3 reads CASSFSGQPQHF. CDR3 DNA: TGTGCCAGCAGTTTCTCAGGTCAGCCCCAGCATTTT.